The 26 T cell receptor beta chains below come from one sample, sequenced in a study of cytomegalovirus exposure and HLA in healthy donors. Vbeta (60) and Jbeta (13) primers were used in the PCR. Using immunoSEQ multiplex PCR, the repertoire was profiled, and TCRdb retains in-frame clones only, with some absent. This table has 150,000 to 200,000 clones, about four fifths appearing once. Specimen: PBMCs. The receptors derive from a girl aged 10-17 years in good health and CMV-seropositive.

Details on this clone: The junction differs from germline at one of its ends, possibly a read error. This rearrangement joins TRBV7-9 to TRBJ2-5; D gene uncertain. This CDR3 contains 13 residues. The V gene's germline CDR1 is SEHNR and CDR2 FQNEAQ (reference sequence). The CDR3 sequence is CSSSSATLETQYF. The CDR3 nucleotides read TGTTCCAGCAGCTCTGCAACTCTGGAGACCCAGTACTTC.

The CDR3: CASSQDRTSGGTGETQYF. CDR3 DNA: TGCGCCAGCAGCCAAGATAGGACTAGCGGGGGTACTGGGGAGACCCAGTACTTC. This rearrangement joins TRBV4-1 to TRBJ2-5; 13 bases match TRBD2. Unmatched junction bases numbered 9, after V lost 0 bases and J lost 5 bases. In germline, CDR1 is MGHRA, CDR2 YSYEKL. The CDR3 has 18 amino acids.

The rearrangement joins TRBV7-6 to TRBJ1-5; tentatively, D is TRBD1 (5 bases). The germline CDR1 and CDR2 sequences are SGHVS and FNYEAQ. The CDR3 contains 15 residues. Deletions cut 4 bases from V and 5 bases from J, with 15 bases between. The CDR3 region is CASSSQAGPDQPQHF. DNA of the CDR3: TGTGCCAGCAGCTCTCAGGCAGGGCCAGATCAGCCCCAGCATTTT.

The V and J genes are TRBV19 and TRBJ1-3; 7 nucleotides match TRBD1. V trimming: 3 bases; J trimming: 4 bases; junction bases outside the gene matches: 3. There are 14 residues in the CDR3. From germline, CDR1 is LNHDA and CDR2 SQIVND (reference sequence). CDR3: CASSMGQKGNTIYF. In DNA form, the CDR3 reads TGTGCCAGTAGTATGGGACAGAAAGGAAACACCATATATTTT.

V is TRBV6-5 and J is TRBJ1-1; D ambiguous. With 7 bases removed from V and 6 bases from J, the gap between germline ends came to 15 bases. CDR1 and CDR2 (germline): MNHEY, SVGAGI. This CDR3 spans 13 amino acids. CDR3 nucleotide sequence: TGTGCCAGCACCCCTGGTTCTGAGGCTGAAGCTTTCTTT. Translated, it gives CASTPGSEAEAFF.

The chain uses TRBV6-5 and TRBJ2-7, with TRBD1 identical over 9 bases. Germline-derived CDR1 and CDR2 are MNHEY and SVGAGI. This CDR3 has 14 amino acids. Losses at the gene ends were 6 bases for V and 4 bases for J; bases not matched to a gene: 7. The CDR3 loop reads CASSSGQGGYEQYF. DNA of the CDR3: TGTGCCAGCAGCTCGGGACAGGGAGGATACGAGCAGTACTTC.

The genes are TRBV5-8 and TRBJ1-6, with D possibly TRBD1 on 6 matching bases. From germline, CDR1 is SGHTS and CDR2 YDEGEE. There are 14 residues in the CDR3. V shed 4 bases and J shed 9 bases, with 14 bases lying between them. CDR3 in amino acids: CASSTDRLGSPLHF. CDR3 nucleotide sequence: TGTGCCAGCAGCACAGACAGGCTTGGTTCACCCCTCCACTTT.

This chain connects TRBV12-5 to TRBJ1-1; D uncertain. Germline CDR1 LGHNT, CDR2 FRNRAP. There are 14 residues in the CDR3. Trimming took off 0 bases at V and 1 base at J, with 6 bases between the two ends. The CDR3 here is CASGLVPGNTEAFF. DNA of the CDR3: TGTGCTAGTGGTTTGGTACCGGGGAACACTGAAGCTTTCTTT.

DNA of the CDR3: TGCGCCAGCAGCGCCAGCGGAGGGAGCTACGAGCAGTACTTC. Amino acids: CASSASGGSYEQYF. This chain uses TRBV5-1 with TRBJ2-7, with D possibly being TRBD2 (6 bases). The CDR3 is made up of 14 amino acids. Trimming took off 4 bases at V and 3 bases at J, with 14 bases between the two ends. Germline V gives CDR1 SGHRS, CDR2 YFSETQ.

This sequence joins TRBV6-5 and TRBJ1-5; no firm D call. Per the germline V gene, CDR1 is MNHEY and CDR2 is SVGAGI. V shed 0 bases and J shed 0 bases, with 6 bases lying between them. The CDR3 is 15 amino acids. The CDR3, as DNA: TGTGCCAGCAGTTACTCAGTGGCTAGCAATCAGCCCCAGCATTTT. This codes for CASSYSVASNQPQHF.

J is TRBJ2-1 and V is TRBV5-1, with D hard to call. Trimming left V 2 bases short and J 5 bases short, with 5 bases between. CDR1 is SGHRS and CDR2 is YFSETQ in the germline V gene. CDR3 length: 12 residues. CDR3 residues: CASSFQNNEQFF. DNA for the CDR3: TGCGCCAGCAGCTTTCAAAACAATGAGCAGTTCTTC.

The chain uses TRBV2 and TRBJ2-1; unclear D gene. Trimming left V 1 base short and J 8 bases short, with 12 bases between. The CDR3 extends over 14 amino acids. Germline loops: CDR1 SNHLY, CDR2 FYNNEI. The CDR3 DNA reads TGTGCCAGCAGTGAAGTAGGAAATCGGGATGAGCAGTTCTTC. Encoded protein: CASSEVGNRDEQFF.

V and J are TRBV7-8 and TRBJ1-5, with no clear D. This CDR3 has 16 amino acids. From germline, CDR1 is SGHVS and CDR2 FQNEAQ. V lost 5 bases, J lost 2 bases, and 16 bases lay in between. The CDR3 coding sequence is TGTGCCAGCAGCGTACCCATGGGTCGGGGCAATCAGCCCCAGCATTTT. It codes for CASSVPMGRGNQPQHF.

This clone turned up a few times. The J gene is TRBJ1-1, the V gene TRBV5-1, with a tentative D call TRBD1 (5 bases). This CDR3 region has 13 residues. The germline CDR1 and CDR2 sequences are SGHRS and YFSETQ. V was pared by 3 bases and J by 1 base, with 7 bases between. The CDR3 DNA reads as TGCGCCAGCAGCTCGGACAAGAACACTGAAGCTTTCTTT. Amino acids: CASSSDKNTEAFF.

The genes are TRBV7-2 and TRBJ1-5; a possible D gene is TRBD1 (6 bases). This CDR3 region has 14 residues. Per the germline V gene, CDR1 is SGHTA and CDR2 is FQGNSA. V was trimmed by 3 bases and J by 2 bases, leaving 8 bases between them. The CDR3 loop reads CASSFRQGNQPQHF. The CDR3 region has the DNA TGTGCCAGCAGCTTCAGACAGGGCAATCAGCCCCAGCATTTT.

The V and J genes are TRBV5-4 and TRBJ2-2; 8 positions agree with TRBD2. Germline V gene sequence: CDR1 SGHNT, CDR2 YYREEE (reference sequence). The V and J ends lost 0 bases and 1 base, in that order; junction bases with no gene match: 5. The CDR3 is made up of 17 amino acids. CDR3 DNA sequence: TGTGCCAGCAGCTTGGTGGTAGCGGGGCTGAACACCGGGGAGCTGTTTTTT. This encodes CASSLVVAGLNTGELFF.

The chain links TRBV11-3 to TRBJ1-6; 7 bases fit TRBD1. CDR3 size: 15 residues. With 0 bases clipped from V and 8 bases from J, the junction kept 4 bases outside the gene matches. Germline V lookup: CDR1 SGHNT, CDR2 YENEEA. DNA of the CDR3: TGTGCCAGCAGCTTAGATGGGACAGTAGATTCACCCCTCCACTTT. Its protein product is CASSLDGTVDSPLHF.

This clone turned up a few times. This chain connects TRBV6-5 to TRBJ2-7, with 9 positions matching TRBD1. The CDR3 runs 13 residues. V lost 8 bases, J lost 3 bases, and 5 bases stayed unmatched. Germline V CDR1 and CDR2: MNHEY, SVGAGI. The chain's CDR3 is CASGGGQGYEQYF. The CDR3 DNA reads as TGTGCCAGCGGTGGGGGACAGGGCTACGAGCAGTACTTC.

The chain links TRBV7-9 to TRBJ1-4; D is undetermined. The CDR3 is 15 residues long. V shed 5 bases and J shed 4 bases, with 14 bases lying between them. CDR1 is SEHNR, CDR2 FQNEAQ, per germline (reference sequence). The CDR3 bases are TGTGCCAGCAGCGCCGGGAGCAGCAATAATGAAAAACTGTTTTTT. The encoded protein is CASSAGSSNNEKLFF.

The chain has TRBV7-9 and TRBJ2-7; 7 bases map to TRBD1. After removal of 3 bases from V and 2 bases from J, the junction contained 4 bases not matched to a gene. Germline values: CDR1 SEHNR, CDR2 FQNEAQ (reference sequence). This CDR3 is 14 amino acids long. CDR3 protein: CASSLTGTTYEQYF. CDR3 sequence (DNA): TGTGCCAGCAGCTTGACAGGGACCACCTACGAGCAGTACTTC.

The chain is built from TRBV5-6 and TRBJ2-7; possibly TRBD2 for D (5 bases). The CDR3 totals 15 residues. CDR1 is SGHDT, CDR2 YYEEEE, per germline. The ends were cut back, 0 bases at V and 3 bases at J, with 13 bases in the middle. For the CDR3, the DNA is TGTGCCAGCAGCTTGGGGTCGGCGGGCAGCTACGAGCAGTACTTC. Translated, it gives CASSLGSAGSYEQYF.

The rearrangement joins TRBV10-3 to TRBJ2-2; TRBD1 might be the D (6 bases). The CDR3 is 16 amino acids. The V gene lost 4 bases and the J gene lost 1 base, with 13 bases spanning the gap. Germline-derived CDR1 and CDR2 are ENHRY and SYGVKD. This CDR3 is CAISVLIGGNTGELFF. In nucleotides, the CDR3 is TGTGCCATCAGTGTCTTAATAGGGGGGAACACCGGGGAGCTGTTTTTT.

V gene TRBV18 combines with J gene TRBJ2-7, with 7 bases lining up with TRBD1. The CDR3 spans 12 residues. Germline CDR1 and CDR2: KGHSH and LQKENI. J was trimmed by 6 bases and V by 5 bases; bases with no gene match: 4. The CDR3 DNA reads TGTGCCAGCTCAAGAGACAGGGTCGAGCAGTACTTC. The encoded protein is CASSRDRVEQYF. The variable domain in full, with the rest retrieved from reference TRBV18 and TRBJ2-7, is NAGVMQNPRHLVRRRGQEARLRCSPMKGHSHVYWYRQLPEEGLKFMVYLQKENIIDESGMPKERFSAEFPKEGPSILRIQQVVRGDSAAYFCASSRDRVEQYFGPGTRLTVT.

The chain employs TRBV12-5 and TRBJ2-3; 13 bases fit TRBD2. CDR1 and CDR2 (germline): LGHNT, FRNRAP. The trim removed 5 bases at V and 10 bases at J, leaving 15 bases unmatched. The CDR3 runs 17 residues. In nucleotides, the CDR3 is TGTGCTAGTGGTCCATTCGGACTAGCGGGGGCGGGAAGGGCGCAGTATTTT. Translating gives CASGPFGLAGAGRAQYF.

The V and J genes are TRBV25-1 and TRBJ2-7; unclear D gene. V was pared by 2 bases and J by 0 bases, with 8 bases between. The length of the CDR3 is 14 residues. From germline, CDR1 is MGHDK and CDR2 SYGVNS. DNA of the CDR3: TGTGCCAGCAGTGAAACTGAGGTCTCCTACGAGCAGTACTTC. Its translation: CASSETEVSYEQYF.

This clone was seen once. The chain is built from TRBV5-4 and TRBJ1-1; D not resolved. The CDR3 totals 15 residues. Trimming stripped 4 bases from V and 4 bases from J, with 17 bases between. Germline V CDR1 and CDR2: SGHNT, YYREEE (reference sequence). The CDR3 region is CASSPGGGSSTEAFF. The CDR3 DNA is TGTGCCAGCAGCCCCGGTGGTGGGAGTAGCACTGAAGCTTTCTTT.